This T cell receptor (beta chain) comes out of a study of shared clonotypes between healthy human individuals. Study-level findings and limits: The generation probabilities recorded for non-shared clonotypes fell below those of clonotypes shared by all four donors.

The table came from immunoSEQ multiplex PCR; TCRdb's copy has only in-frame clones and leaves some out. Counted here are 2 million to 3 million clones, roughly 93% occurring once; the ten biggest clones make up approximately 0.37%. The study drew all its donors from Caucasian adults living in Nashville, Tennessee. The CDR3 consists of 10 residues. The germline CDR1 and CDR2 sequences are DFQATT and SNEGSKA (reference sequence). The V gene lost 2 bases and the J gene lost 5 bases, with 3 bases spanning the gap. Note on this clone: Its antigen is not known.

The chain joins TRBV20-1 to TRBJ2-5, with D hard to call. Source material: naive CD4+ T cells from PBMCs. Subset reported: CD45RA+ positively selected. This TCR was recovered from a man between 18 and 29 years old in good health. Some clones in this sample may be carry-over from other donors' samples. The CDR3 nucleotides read TGCAGTGCTAGACCGGAGACCCAGTACTTC. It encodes CSARPETQYF.